The sequence of this T cell receptor (beta chain) was determined in a study of blood T cell repertoires in COVID-19. Across the whole study: PBMCs, B-cell-depleted T cells, or T cells were the source of the cDNA or gDNA that made up the material.

In the authors' workflow: Amplification with reference gene primers provided the estimates of nucleated cell counts. The assay was immunoSEQ multiplex PCR, and TCRdb's table has in-frame clones only and misses some. The V and J calls and the clone size are those of that table, but D and trimming were determined from the DNA. The sample lists about 230,000 clones, roughly 80% occurring once. Losses at the gene ends were 3 bases for V and 7 bases for J; bases not matched to a gene: 11. CDR3 length equals 17 residues. Germline V gene sequence: CDR1 SGHVS, CDR2 FNYEAQ. The receptor was derived from a woman aged 70-85 years with active or convalescent COVID-19. The material sequenced was peripheral blood. This chain uses TRBV7-6 with TRBJ2-2; TRBD1 aligns across 10 bases. The CDR3 is CASSLVPSGQGFGELFF. CDR3 bases: TGTGCCAGCAGCTTGGTGCCTTCGGGACAGGGGTTCGGGGAGCTGTTTTTT.